These T cell receptor beta chains were read from a single sample in a study of T-cell reconstitution after alpha-beta-depleted transplantation in children. In TCRdb, the PCR reads were re-called with MiXCR into one record per CDR3 protein. The repertoire holds under 850,000 distinct CDR3 sequences, under 15% seen once, with 0.79% in the top ten. Material: PBMCs, obtained before TCRalphabeta/CD19-depleted stem cell transplant. The receptors shown here come from a girl aged 2-10 years with congenital amegakaryocytic thrombocytopenia, due to receive a stem cell transplant. CDR3s include the opening cysteine and the closing phenylalanine or tryptophan. The order of the fields is D gene, V gene, J gene, clone size, CDR3 DNA, CDR3 protein. The D gene is left open where the match is weak. Expanded clones get a size class; other rows say once, few or many, or leave the size out.

D: TRBD2
V: TRBV5-1
J: TRBJ2-5
size: .
DNA: TGCGCCAGCAGGCGGGAGGAGACCCAGTACTTC
CDR3: CASRREETQYF

D: .
V: TRBV15
J: TRBJ2-3
size: many
DNA: TGTGCCACCAGCAGAGATCCAAAAGGCCTTGATACGCAGTATTTT
CDR3: CATSRDPKGLDTQYF

D: .
V: TRBV10-3
J: TRBJ2-2
size: many
DNA: TGTGCCATCGGTGCAGGGAAGTTTACCGGGGAGCTGTTTTTT
CDR3: CAIGAGKFTGELFF

D: TRBD2
V: TRBV20-1
J: TRBJ2-1
size: many
DNA: TGCAGTGCTATCCTCAGGGGCGGGAGGGCTTACAATGAGCAGTTCTTC
CDR3: CSAILRGGRAYNEQFF

D: .
V: TRBV20-1
J: TRBJ2-7
size: many
DNA: TGCAGTGCTAGATATTCCCGTTCTCGCTCCTACGAGCAGTACTTC
CDR3: CSARYSRSRSYEQYF

D: .
V: TRBV5-1
J: TRBJ2-7
size: .
DNA: TGCGCCAGCAGCTTGGCCGGGACCAGGAGCCAGCAGTCCTTC
CDR3: CASSLAGTRSQQSF

D: TRBD1
V: TRBV5-1
J: TRBJ2-1
size: many
DNA: TGCGCCAGCAGCATAAACACAGGGGACAATGAGCAGTTCTTC
CDR3: CASSINTGDNEQFF

D: .
V: TRBV5-5
J: TRBJ1-2
size: .
DNA: TGTGCCAGCAGCCCCGTAGCGGCAAGGGGCTACACCTTC
CDR3: CASSPVAARGYTF

D: .
V: TRBV15
J: TRBJ2-1
size: many
DNA: TGTGCCACCAGCAGAGATAGGCACAGTGAGCAGTTCTTC
CDR3: CATSRDRHSEQFF

D: TRBD1
V: TRBV19
J: TRBJ1-2
size: .
DNA: TGTGCCAGTACCAATAGGGTGGGACAGGGGATCGGCTACACCTTC
CDR3: CASTNRVGQGIGYTF

D: .
V: TRBV12-3/TRBV12-4
J: TRBJ2-3
size: many
DNA: TGTGCCAGCAGGGACACGGGACAAACTACAGATACGCAGTATTTT
CDR3: CASRDTGQTTDTQYF

D: TRBD2
V: TRBV5-1
J: TRBJ2-4
size: few
DNA: TGCGCCAGCAGCTTGGAGCGGGAAATAGCCAAAAACATTCAGTACTTC
CDR3: CASSLEREIAKNIQYF

D: TRBD2
V: TRBV20-1
J: TRBJ2-7
size: .
DNA: TGCAGTGCTATAAAGACGGGAGGTGGGAACGAGCAGTACTTC
CDR3: CSAIKTGGGNEQYF

D: .
V: TRBV12-3/TRBV12-4
J: TRBJ1-2
size: few
DNA: TGTGCCAGCAGTTCTTCCAGGGGAATTAACTATGGCTACACCTTC
CDR3: CASSSSRGINYGYTF

D: .
V: TRBV7-9
J: TRBJ2-1
size: few
DNA: TGTGCCAGCAGCTTAGCATGGGGGACGGAGCAGTTCTTC
CDR3: CASSLAWGTEQFF

D: .
V: TRBV11-1
J: TRBJ1-5
size: .
DNA: TGTGCCAGCAGCTTAGAAGGGTCAGGGACTCCACTGTGTAGCAATCAGCCCCAGCATTTT
CDR3: CASSLEGSGTPLCSNQPQHF

D: .
V: TRBV5-1
J: TRBJ2-2
size: many
DNA: TGCGCCAGCAGCTTGGACCCCCCCGGGACCCTCGCGAACACCGGGGAGCTGTTTTTT
CDR3: CASSLDPPGTLANTGELFF

D: .
V: TRBV15
J: TRBJ2-3
size: many
DNA: TGTGCCACCAGCGAGCGGGCCCCTCCAGATACGCAGTATTTT
CDR3: CATSERAPPDTQYF

D: .
V: TRBV30
J: TRBJ2-5
size: .
DNA: TGTGCCTGCTCTTTCCCGGGGCTCCAAGAGACCCAGTACTTC
CDR3: CACSFPGLQETQYF

D: TRBD2
V: TRBV20-1
J: TRBJ2-4
size: .
DNA: TGCAGTGCTAGAGGGCTAGCGGGAGCCTTCGGGGACATTCAGTACTTC
CDR3: CSARGLAGAFGDIQYF

D: .
V: TRBV10-3
J: TRBJ1-2
size: .
DNA: TGTGCCATCAGTGAGGTAGGGCATGGAAGTGGCTACACCTTC
CDR3: CAISEVGHGSGYTF

D: .
V: TRBV29-1
J: TRBJ2-1
size: .
DNA: TGCAGCGTTGAAACCCGCTACAATGAGCAGTTCTTC
CDR3: CSVETRYNEQFF

D: TRBD1
V: TRBV19
J: TRBJ2-2
size: few
DNA: TGTGCCAGTAGTACCGACAGGGCAATCGGGGAGCTGTTTTTT
CDR3: CASSTDRAIGELFF

D: .
V: TRBV3-1
J: TRBJ2-7
size: many
DNA: TGTGCCAGCAGCCAGAGCCTAGCATCCGAGCAGTACTTC
CDR3: CASSQSLASEQYF

D: .
V: TRBV6-6
J: TRBJ1-3
size: many
DNA: TGTGCCAGCAGCGGACCACCTGGAAACACCATATATTTT
CDR3: CASSGPPGNTIYF

D: .
V: TRBV29-1
J: TRBJ2-1
size: .
DNA: TGCAGCTCCCGAGGGCGGGTCCTCGGCAATGAGCAGTTCTTC
CDR3: CSSRGRVLGNEQFF

D: .
V: TRBV7-8
J: TRBJ2-1
size: .
DNA: TGTGCCAGCAGCCCCAAAAGGGAAAGGGCCTACAATGAGCAGTTCTTC
CDR3: CASSPKRERAYNEQFF

D: .
V: TRBV6-5
J: TRBJ1-3
size: many
DNA: TGTGCCAGCAGTTATTCGGCCTCAACTGGAAACACCATATATTTT
CDR3: CASSYSASTGNTIYF